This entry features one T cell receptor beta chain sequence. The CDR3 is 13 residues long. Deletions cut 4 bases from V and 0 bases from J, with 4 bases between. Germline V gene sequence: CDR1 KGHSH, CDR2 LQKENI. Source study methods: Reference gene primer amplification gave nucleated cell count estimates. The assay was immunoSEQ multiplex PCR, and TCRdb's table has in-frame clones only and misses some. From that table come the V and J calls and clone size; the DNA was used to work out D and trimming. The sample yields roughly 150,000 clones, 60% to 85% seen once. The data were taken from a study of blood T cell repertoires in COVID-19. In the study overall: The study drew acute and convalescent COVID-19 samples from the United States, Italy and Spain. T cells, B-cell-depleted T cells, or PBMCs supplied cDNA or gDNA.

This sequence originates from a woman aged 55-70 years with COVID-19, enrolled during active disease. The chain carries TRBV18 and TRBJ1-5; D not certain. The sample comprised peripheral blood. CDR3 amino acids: CASSRDSNQPQHF. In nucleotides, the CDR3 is TGTGCCAGCTCACGAGATAGCAATCAGCCCCAGCATTTT. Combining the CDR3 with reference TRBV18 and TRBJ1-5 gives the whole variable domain NAGVMQNPRHLVRRRGQEARLRCSPMKGHSHVYWYRQLPEEGLKFMVYLQKENIIDESGMPKERFSAEFPKEGPSILRIQQVVRGDSAAYFCASSRDSNQPQHFGDGTRLSIL.